Listed below are T cell receptor beta chains from one sample, sequenced in a study of blood T cells in healthy people across ages. TCRdb itself ran the 5' RACE reads through MiXCR, one entry per CDR3 protein. The repertoire holds about 1.5 million distinct CDR3 sequences, with 40% to 45% as singletons. Sequenced input: blood. The receptors here all came from a woman between 18 and 29 years old in good health. Each CDR3 is given with its conserved first and last residue. A D gene is named only where the DNA matches it firmly. The size field is filled for only some rows; it gives once, few, many or a size class.

V gene: TRBV7-2; clone size: NA; D gene: NA; J gene: TRBJ1-5; CDR3 DNA: TGTGCCAGCAGCTTAGGGATCAACGACCATCAGCCCCAGCATTTT; CDR3 protein: CASSLGINDHQPQHF
V gene: TRBV4-3; clone size: few; D gene: NA; J gene: TRBJ2-6; CDR3 DNA: TGCGCCAGCAGTCCGTGGAGGACTGGGGCCAACGTCCTGACTTTC; CDR3 protein: CASSPWRTGANVLTF
V gene: TRBV20-1; clone size: once; D gene: NA; J gene: TRBJ2-7; CDR3 DNA: TGCAGTGCTAGTCCGACAGTTTACGAGCAGTACTTC; CDR3 protein: CSASPTVYEQYF
V gene: TRBV25-1; clone size: NA; D gene: TRBD2; J gene: TRBJ2-3; CDR3 DNA: TGTGCCAGCAAAACTAGCGGGAGGACAGATACGCAGTGTTTT; CDR3 protein: CASKTSGRTDTQCF
V gene: TRBV20-1; clone size: few; D gene: NA; J gene: TRBJ2-7; CDR3 DNA: TGCAGTGCCCACTGGTTAGGGGGCTACGAGCAGTACTTC; CDR3 protein: CSAHWLGGYEQYF
V gene: TRBV24-1; clone size: NA; D gene: NA; J gene: TRBJ2-1; CDR3 DNA: TGTGCCACCAGTGATTACCGGGGAGGTACCTACAATGAGCAGTTCTTC; CDR3 protein: CATSDYRGGTYNEQFF
V gene: TRBV7-6; clone size: NA; D gene: TRBD1; J gene: TRBJ2-1; CDR3 DNA: TGTGCCAGCAGCCCCCGACAGGGGCGGTCCTACAATGAGCAGTTCTTC; CDR3 protein: CASSPRQGRSYNEQFF
V gene: TRBV27; clone size: NA; D gene: NA; J gene: TRBJ1-2; CDR3 DNA: TGTGCCAGCAGTTCCTTACAGGAGAGGTCTGGCTACACCTTC; CDR3 protein: CASSSLQERSGYTF
V gene: TRBV12-3/TRBV12-4; clone size: NA; D gene: TRBD2; J gene: TRBJ2-1; CDR3 DNA: TGTGCCAGCAGTTCCGGGACTAGCGACGACCGCCGCTCCTACAATGAGCAGTTCTTC; CDR3 protein: CASSSGTSDDRRSYNEQFF
V gene: TRBV21-1; clone size: once; D gene: NA; J gene: TRBJ2-7; CDR3 DNA: TGTGCCAGCAGCGAGACGGCTGGACAGGAACCCTCCTACGAGCAGTACTTC; CDR3 protein: CASSETAGQEPSYEQYF
V gene: TRBV21-1; clone size: NA; D gene: NA; J gene: TRBJ1-5; CDR3 DNA: TGTGCCAGCAACCTAATGACCCTTGTCGAGAGCAATCAGCCCCAGCATTTT; CDR3 protein: CASNLMTLVESNQPQHF
V gene: TRBV20-1; clone size: NA; D gene: NA; J gene: TRBJ1-2; CDR3 DNA: TGCAGTGCTACCAATAGACAGGTCTATGGCTACACCTTC; CDR3 protein: CSATNRQVYGYTF
V gene: TRBV5-1; clone size: NA; D gene: TRBD1; J gene: TRBJ2-3; CDR3 DNA: TGCGCCAGCAGCACCGGACAGGGGTATGGAGATACGCAGTATTTT; CDR3 protein: CASSTGQGYGDTQYF
V gene: TRBV12-3/TRBV12-4; clone size: NA; D gene: NA; J gene: TRBJ2-1; CDR3 DNA: TGTGCCAGCAGTCGATCGGGATACGATGAGCAGTTCTTC; CDR3 protein: CASSRSGYDEQFF
V gene: TRBV27; clone size: few; D gene: NA; J gene: TRBJ1-5; CDR3 DNA: TGTGCCAGCAGCGACCACCTCCATCCCCAGCATTTT; CDR3 protein: CASSDHLHPQHF
V gene: TRBV6-2/TRBV6-3; clone size: NA; D gene: NA; J gene: TRBJ2-3; CDR3 DNA: TGTGCCAGCAGTCCCCCCCCGGATGATACGCAGTATTTT; CDR3 protein: CASSPPPDDTQYF
V gene: TRBV4-2; clone size: NA; D gene: TRBD2; J gene: TRBJ2-3; CDR3 DNA: TGTGCCCGCAGCCAAGGACTAGCAGCTAGCACAGATACGCAGTATTTT; CDR3 protein: CARSQGLAASTDTQYF
V gene: TRBV6-1; clone size: NA; D gene: NA; J gene: TRBJ2-3; CDR3 DNA: TGTGCCAGCAGCCCCAAAGGAACTAGCTCCATACACACAGATACGCAGTATTTT; CDR3 protein: CASSPKGTSSIHTDTQYF
V gene: TRBV5-1; clone size: NA; D gene: NA; J gene: TRBJ1-2; CDR3 DNA: TGCGCCAGCAGCTTGGATGCAGGGATATACTATGGCTACACCTTC; CDR3 protein: CASSLDAGIYYGYTF
V gene: TRBV7-2; clone size: many; D gene: NA; J gene: TRBJ2-7; CDR3 DNA: TGTGCCAGCAGCTTAGTTGCCAGGGGCTACGAGCAGTACTTC; CDR3 protein: CASSLVARGYEQYF
V gene: TRBV4-1; clone size: few; D gene: NA; J gene: TRBJ2-1; CDR3 DNA: TGCGCCAGCAGCCAAGATCGCCAGCAGTTCTTC; CDR3 protein: CASSQDRQQFF
V gene: TRBV20-1; clone size: NA; D gene: TRBD1; J gene: TRBJ2-7; CDR3 DNA: TGCAGTGCCAGCGACAGGGGGCACTACGAGCAGTACTTC; CDR3 protein: CSASDRGHYEQYF